These 2 T cell receptor beta chains came from one sample sequenced in a study of CD8 T cells in Susac syndrome. Random hexamers were used to reverse transcribe the RNA input (about 0.5 to 1 ug). MiXCR, run by TCRdb on the immunoSEQ multiplex PCR reads, gives a single entry per CDR3 protein. This repertoire shows under 95,000 distinct CDR3 sequences, 95% found once; its top ten account for over 0.35%. The sample comprised CD8+ T cells from PBMCs. Receptors were obtained from a human donor with Susac syndrome.

This clonotype was seen only once. The chain joins TRBV30 to TRBJ2-5; TRBD1 is a possible D gene (6 bases). This CDR3 contains 13 residues. Germline values: CDR1 GTSNPN, CDR2 SVGIG (reference sequence). The germline V and J ends were trimmed by 1 base and 1 base, with 7 bases remaining between them. Here the CDR3 reads CAWSADSQETQYF. CDR3 coding DNA: TGTGCCTGGAGTGCGGACAGCCAAGAGACCCAGTACTTC.

This clonotype was seen a single time. V usage is TRBV30 and J usage is TRBJ2-1; TRBD2 aligns across 8 bases. This CDR3 comprises 15 residues. The germline CDR1 and CDR2 sequences are GTSNPN and SVGIG (reference sequence). Trimming at V came to 4 bases and at J to 4 bases, leaving 9 bases not matched to a gene. CDR3 loop: CAWTPGLGFYNEQFF. Written as DNA, the CDR3 is TGTGCCTGGACGCCGGGACTAGGATTTTACAATGAGCAGTTCTTC.